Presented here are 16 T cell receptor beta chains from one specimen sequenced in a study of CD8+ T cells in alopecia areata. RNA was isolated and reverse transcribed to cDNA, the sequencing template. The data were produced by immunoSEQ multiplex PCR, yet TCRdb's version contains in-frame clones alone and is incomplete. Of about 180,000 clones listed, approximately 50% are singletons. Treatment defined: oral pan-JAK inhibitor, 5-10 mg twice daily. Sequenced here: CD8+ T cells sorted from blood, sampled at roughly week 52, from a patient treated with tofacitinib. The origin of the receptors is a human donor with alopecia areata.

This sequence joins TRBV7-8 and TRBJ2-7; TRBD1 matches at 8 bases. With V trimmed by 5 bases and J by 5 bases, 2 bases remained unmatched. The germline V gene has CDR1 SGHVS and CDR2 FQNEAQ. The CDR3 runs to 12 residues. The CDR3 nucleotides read TGTGCCAGCAGCCTGGACAGGGACGAGCAGTACTTC. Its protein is CASSLDRDEQYF.

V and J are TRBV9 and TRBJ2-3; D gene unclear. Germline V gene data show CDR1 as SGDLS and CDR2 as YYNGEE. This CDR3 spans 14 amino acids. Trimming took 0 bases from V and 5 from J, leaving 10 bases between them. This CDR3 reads CASSVGSVEDTQYF. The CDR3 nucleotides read TGTGCCAGCAGCGTAGGCAGCGTCGAAGATACGCAGTATTTT.

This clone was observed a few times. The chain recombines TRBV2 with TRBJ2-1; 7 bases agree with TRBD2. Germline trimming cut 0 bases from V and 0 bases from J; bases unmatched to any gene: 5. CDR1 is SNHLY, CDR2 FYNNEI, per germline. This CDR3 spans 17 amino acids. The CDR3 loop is CASSEAPGGDSYNEQFF. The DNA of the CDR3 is TGTGCCAGCAGTGAAGCCCCTGGGGGGGACTCCTACAATGAGCAGTTCTTC.

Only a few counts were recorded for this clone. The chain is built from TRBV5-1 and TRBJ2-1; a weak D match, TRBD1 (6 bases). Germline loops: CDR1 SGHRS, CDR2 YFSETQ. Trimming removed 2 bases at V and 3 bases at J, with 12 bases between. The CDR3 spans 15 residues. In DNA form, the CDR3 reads TGCGCCAGCAGCTTACTACAGGGATACTACAATGAGCAGTTCTTC. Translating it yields CASSLLQGYYNEQFF.

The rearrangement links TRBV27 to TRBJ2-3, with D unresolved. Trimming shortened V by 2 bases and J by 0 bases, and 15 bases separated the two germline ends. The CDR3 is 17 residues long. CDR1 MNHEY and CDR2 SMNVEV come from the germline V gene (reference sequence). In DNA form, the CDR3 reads TGTGCCAGCAGTTTAATCGGTGCTTTCCCTAGCACAGATACGCAGTATTTT. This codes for CASSLIGAFPSTDTQYF.

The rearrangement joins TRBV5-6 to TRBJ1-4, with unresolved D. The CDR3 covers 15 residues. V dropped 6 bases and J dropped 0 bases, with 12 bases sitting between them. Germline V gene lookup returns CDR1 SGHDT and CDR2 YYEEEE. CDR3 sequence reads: CASNPWAATNEKLFF. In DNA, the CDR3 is TGTGCCAGCAATCCATGGGCAGCAACTAATGAAAAACTGTTTTTT.

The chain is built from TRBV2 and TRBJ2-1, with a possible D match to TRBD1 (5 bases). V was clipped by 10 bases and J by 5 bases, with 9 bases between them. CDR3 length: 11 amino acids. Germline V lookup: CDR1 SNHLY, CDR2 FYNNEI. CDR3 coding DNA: TGTGCCACACAAGGGGACAATGAGCAGTTCTTC. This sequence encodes CATQGDNEQFF.

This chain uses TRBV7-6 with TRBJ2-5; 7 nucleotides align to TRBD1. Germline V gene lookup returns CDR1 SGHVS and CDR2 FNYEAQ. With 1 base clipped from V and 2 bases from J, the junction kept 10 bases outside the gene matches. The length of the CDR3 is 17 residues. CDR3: CASSLGSRGSEQETQYF. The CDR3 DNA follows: TGTGCCAGCAGCTTAGGGAGCAGGGGGAGCGAGCAAGAGACCCAGTACTTC.

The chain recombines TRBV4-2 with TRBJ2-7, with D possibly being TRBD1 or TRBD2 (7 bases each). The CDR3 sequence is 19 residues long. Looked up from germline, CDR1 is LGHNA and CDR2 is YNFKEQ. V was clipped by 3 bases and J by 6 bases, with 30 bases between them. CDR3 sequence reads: CASSQGGRQGLRETREQYF. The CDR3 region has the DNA TGTGCCAGCAGCCAGGGGGGGAGACAGGGCCTTAGAGAAACTCGCGAGCAGTACTTC.

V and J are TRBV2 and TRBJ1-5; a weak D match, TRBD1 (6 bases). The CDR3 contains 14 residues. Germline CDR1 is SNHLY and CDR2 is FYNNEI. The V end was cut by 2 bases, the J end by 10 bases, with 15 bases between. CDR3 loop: CASSETGSGAPQHF. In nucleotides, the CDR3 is TGTGCCAGCAGTGAAACGGGGTCAGGGGCACCCCAGCATTTT. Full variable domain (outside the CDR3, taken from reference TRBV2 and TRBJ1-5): EPEVTQTPSHQVTQMGQEVILRCVPISNHLYFYWYRQILGQKVEFLVSFYNNEISEKSEIFDDQFSVERPDGSNFTLKIRSTKLEDSAMYFCASSETGSGAPQHFGDGTRLSIL.

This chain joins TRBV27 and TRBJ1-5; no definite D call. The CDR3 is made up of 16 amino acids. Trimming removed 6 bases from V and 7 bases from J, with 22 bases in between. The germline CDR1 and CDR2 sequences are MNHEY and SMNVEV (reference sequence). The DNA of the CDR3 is TGTGCCAGCAGCCCGGTAGGACCTACCGGGTCGCAGCCCCAGCATTTT. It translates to CASSPVGPTGSQPQHF.

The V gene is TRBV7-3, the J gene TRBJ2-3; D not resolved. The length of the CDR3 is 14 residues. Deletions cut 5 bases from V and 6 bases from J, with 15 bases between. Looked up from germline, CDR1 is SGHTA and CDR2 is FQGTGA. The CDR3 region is CASSRDPRGDTQYF. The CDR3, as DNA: TGTGCCAGCAGCCGTGACCCGAGAGGCGATACGCAGTATTTT.

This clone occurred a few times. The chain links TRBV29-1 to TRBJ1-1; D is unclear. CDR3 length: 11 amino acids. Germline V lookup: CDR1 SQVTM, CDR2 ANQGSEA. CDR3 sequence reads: CTILEGSWVFF. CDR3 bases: TGCACCATCCTCGAGGGTAGTTGGGTTTTCTTT.

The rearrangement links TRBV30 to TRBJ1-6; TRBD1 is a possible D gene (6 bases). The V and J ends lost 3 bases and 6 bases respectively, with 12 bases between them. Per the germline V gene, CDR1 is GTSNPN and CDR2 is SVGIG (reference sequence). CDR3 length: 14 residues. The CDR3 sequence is CAWREDSRNSPLHF. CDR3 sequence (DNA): TGTGCCTGGAGGGAGGACAGCCGTAATTCACCCCTCCACTTT.

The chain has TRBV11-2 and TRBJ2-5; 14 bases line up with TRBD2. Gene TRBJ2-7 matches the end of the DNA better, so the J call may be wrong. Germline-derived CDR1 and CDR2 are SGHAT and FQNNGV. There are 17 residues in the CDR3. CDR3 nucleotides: TGTGCCAGCACGCGGACTAGCGGGGGGCGGATCTCCTACGAGCAGTACTTC. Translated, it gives CASTRTSGGRISYEQYF.

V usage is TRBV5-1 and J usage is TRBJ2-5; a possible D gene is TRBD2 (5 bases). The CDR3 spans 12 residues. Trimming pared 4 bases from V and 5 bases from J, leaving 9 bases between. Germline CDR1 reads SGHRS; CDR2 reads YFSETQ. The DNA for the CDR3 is TGCGCCAGCAGCGCCCCGGGGGAGACCCAGTACTTC. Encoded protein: CASSAPGETQYF.